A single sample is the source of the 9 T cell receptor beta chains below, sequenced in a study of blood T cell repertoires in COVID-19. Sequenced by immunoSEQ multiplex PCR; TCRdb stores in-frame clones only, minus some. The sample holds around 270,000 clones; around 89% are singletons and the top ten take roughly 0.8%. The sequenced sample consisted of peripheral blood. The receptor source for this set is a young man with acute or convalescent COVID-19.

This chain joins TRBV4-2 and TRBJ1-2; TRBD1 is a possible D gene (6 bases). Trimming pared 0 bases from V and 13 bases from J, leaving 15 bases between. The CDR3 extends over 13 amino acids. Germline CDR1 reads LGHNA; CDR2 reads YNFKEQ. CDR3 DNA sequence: TGTGCCAGCAGCCAAGATCGGGGGGGGCAAAGCACCTTC. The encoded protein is CASSQDRGGQSTF.

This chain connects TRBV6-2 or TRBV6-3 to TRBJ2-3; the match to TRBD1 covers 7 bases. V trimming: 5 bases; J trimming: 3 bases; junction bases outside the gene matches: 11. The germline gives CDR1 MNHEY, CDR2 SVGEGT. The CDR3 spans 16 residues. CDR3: CASSLDRVGSTDTQYF. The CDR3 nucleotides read TGTGCCAGCAGTCTTGACAGGGTAGGGTCGACAGATACGCAGTATTTT.

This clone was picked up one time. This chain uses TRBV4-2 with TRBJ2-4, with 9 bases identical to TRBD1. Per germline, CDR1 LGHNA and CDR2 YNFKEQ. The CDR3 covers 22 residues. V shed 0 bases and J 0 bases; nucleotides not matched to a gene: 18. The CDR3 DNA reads TGTGCCAGCAGCCAAGAGACAAGTTTCAGTACGGACAGGGGACTAGCCAAAAACATTCAGTACTTC. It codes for CASSQETSFSTDRGLAKNIQYF.

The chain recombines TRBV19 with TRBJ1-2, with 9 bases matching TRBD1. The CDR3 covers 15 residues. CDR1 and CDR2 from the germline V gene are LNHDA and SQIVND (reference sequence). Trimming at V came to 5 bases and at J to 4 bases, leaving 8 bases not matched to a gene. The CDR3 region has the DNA TGTGCCAGTAGTGTACAGGGGGCCCTCCTCTATGGCTACACCTTC. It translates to CASSVQGALLYGYTF.

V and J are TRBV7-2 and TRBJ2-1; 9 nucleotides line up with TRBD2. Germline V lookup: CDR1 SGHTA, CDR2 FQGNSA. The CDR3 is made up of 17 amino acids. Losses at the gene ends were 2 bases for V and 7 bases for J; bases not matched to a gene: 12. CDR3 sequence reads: CASSLFGRAGGPNEQFF. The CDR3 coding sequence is TGTGCCAGCAGCTTATTCGGTCGGGCGGGGGGGCCGAATGAGCAGTTCTTC.

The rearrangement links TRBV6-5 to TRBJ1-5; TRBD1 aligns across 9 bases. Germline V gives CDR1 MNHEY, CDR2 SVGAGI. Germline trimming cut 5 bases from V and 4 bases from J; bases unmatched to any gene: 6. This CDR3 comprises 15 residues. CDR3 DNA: TGTGCCAGCAGTAGCGGGACAGGGATTAATCAGCCCCAGCATTTT. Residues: CASSSGTGINQPQHF.

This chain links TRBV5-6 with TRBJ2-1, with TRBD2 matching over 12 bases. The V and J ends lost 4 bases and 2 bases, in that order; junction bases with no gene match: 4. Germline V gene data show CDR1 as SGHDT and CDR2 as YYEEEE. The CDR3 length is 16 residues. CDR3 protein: CASSGRLAGAYNEQFF. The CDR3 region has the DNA TGTGCCAGCAGCGGGAGACTAGCGGGAGCCTACAATGAGCAGTTCTTC.

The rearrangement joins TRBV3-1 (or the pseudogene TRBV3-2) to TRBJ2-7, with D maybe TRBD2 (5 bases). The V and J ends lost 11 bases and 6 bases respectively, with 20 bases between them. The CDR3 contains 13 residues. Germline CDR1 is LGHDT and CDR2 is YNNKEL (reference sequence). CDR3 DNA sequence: TGTGCCGAACCACGAGGGCGGAAGGGCGAGCAGTACTTC. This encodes CAEPRGRKGEQYF.

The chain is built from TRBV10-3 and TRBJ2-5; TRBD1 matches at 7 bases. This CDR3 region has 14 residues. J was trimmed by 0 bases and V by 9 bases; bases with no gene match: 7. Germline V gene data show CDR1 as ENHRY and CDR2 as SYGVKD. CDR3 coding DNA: TGTGCCATTTCCCCCGGGACAGACCAAGAGACCCAGTACTTC. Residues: CAISPGTDQETQYF.